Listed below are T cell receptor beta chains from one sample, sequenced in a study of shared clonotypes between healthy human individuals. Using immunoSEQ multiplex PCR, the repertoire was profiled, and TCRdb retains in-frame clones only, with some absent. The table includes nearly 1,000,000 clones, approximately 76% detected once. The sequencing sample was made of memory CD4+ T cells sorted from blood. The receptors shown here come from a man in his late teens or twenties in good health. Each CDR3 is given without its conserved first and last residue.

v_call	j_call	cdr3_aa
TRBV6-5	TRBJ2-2	ATRTFNTGELF
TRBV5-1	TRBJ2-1	ASTSSGADWF
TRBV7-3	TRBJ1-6	ASSTGTANSPLH
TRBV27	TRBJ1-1	ASSPVPGDTEAF
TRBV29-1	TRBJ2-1	SVGLAGVRDEQF
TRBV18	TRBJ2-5	ASSPTGNKETQY
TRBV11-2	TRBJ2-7	ASSFGWGGGYEQY
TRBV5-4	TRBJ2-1	ASSLDQSLEQF
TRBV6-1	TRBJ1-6	AIWGPQPNSPLH
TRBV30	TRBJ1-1	AWRDRGYTEAF
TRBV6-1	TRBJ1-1	ASSEMDGRNTEAF
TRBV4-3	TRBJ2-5	ASSQGGGRAVETQY
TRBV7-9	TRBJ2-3	ASSSTGAGAPTDTQY
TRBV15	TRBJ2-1	ATSRAGTSGKGEQF
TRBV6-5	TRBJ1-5	ASSYARDSNQPQH
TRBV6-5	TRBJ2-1	ASRPQQGAEF
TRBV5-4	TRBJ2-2	ASSWKLAARGTGELF
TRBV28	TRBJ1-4	ASSPQGGTNEKLF
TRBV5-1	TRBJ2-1	ASSPGTASYNEQF
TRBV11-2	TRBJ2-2	ASSVGLLTGELF
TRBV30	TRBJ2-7	AWEPGTLSPY
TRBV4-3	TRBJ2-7	ASSQDYSFSPYEQY
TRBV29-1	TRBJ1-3	SVGSDGNTIY
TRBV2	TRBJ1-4	ASNGQRNEKLF
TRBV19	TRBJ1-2	ASSERGGYT
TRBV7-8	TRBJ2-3	ASSLTGSTDTQY
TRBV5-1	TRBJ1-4	ASSLSGGTNEKLF
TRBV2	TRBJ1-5	ASSETRANSNQPQH
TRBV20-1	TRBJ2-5	SATGETQY
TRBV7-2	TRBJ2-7	ASSLAGREQY
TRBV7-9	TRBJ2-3	ASSFEGRSDTQY
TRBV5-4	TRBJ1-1	ASSLVHMNTEAF